The 31 T cell receptor beta chains presented below share a single source sample, sequenced in a study of blood T cell repertoires in COVID-19. Repertoires were generated with immunoSEQ multiplex PCR, while TCRdb's copy carries only in-frame clones and drops some. This table has approximately 72,000 clones, roughly 86% appearing once. Sequencing was done on a sample of peripheral blood. These TCRs come from a woman aged 55 to 70 with acute or convalescent COVID-19.

The V call is TRBV3-1 (or the pseudogene TRBV3-2), the J call TRBJ2-5, with a weak D call TRBD2 (7 bases). The V gene's germline CDR1 is LGHDT and CDR2 YNNKEL (reference sequence). V was cut by 8 bases and J by 5 bases, with 15 bases left in between. CDR3 size: 13 residues. CDR3 coding DNA: TGTGCCAGCCAGGGGCTAGCGGCCGAGACCCAGTACTTC. It yields the protein CASQGLAAETQYF.

The chain links TRBV7-2 to TRBJ2-3; possible D gene TRBD2, 6 bases. This CDR3 comprises 14 residues. CDR1 is SGHTA, CDR2 FQGNSA, per germline. Deletions cut 1 base from V and 5 bases from J, with 10 bases between. In DNA form, the CDR3 reads TGTGCCAGCAGCTTAGGGCTAGCGAGAGATACGCAGTATTTT. Translating it yields CASSLGLARDTQYF. Full variable domain (missing parts from reference TRBV7-2 and TRBJ2-3): GAGVSQSPSNKVTEKGKDVELRCDPISGHTALYWYRQSLGQGLEFLIYFQGNSAPDKSGLPSDRFSAERTGGSVSTLTIQRTQQEDSAVYLCASSLGLARDTQYFGPGTRLTVL.

This clone was picked up a small number of times. This sequence joins TRBV5-5 and TRBJ2-7; maybe TRBD2 (7 bases). The CDR3 extends over 14 amino acids. V shed 7 bases and J shed 4 bases, with 18 bases lying between them. CDR1 SGHKS and CDR2 YYEKEE come from the germline V gene (reference sequence). The CDR3 nucleotides read TGTGCCAGCTCAGCGGTGGGGGGGCGATACGAGCAGTACTTC. Translation gives CASSAVGGRYEQYF.

The chain carries TRBV6-4 and TRBJ1-5, with D maybe TRBD1 (6 bases). V lost 6 bases to trimming and J lost 0 bases, with 15 bases between them. Germline CDR1 MRHNA, CDR2 SNTAGT. The CDR3 runs to 16 residues. This CDR3 is CASRNNGQPSNQPQHF. The CDR3 DNA reads TGTGCCAGCAGGAACAACGGACAGCCTAGCAATCAGCCCCAGCATTTT.

The J gene is TRBJ2-2, the V gene TRBV6-6; D might be TRBD1 or TRBD2, each matching 7 bases. The CDR3 runs 17 residues. Trimming pared 5 bases from V and 1 base from J, leaving 17 bases between. Germline V CDR1 and CDR2: MNHNY, SVGAGI (reference sequence). CDR3 coding DNA: TGTGCCAGCAGTCGGGACAGCTTAGCGGGGAACACCGGGGAGCTGTTTTTT. Residues: CASSRDSLAGNTGELFF.

This clone was seen once. Within the sample, other DNA sequences also encode this same CDR3. The V and J genes are TRBV9 and TRBJ2-3, with 8 bases aligning to TRBD2. Germline V gene sequence: CDR1 SGDLS, CDR2 YYNGEE. There are 15 residues in the CDR3. V dropped 4 bases and J dropped 6; count of bases not matched to a gene: 10. In DNA, the CDR3 is TGTGCCAGCAGCCCATTACGGGGGGGCCTGGATACGCAGTATTTT. Its protein is CASSPLRGGLDTQYF.

The genes are TRBV2 and TRBJ2-5, with 9 nucleotides matching TRBD1. After removal of 4 bases from V and 3 bases from J, the junction contained 6 bases not matched to a gene. The CDR3 is 15 amino acids. Per germline, CDR1 SNHLY and CDR2 FYNNEI. CDR3 in DNA: TGTGCCAGCAGTGGGGGGACAGGGAGGGAAGAGACCCAGTACTTC. Protein product: CASSGGTGREETQYF.

The chain joins TRBV6-1 to TRBJ1-2; possible D gene TRBD1, 6 bases. Germline assignment: CDR1 MNHNS and CDR2 SASEGT. V was pared by 0 bases and J by 3 bases, with 11 bases between. The CDR3 is 15 amino acids. The CDR3 spells CASSEATGQYYGYTF. The CDR3 DNA reads as TGTGCCAGCAGTGAAGCCACAGGGCAGTACTATGGCTACACCTTC.

CDR3 region: CASSQDPPGQSNQPQHF. In nucleotides, the CDR3 is TGTGCCAGCAGCCAAGATCCCCCGGGACAGAGCAATCAGCCCCAGCATTTT. The chain has TRBV4-2 and TRBJ1-5; 7 positions agree with TRBD1. Trimming at V came to 0 bases and at J to 1 base, leaving 6 bases not matched to a gene. This CDR3 contains 17 residues. In germline, CDR1 is LGHNA, CDR2 YNFKEQ.

The V and J genes are TRBV28 and TRBJ1-1; D unclear. The CDR3 contains 14 residues. From germline, CDR1 is MDHEN and CDR2 SYDVKM. V was clipped by 5 bases and J by 1 base, with 11 bases between them. The CDR3 is CASSLRLGNTEAFF. CDR3 in DNA: TGTGCCAGCAGTCTACGACTGGGGAACACTGAAGCTTTCTTT.

The chain carries TRBV9 and TRBJ1-3; TRBD1 matches at 8 bases. The CDR3 is 15 residues long. Germline loops: CDR1 SGDLS, CDR2 YYNGEE. The ends lost 4 bases at V and 5 bases at J; junction bases unmatched: 8. This CDR3 reads CASSPRRTGRNTIYF. The CDR3 DNA is TGTGCCAGCAGCCCCCGCCGGACAGGGCGAAACACCATATATTTT.

The V and J genes are TRBV3-1 (or the pseudogene TRBV3-2) and TRBJ2-3, with 7 nucleotides matching TRBD1. Losses at the gene ends were 0 bases for V and 2 bases for J; bases not matched to a gene: 11. Germline V lookup: CDR1 LGHDT, CDR2 YNNKEL (reference sequence). The CDR3 length is 18 residues. The CDR3 DNA is TGTGCCAGCAGCCAAGACCTGCCGGTACAGGGGCCCACAGATACGCAGTATTTT. It translates to CASSQDLPVQGPTDTQYF.

The chain carries TRBV5-5 and TRBJ1-2, with D possibly matching TRBD1 (5 bases). V lost 4 bases and J lost 4, with 11 bases in between. Germline-derived CDR1 and CDR2 are SGHKS and YYEKEE (reference sequence). This CDR3 spans 13 amino acids. Here the CDR3 DNA reads TGTGCCAGCAGCCAGGACACGATCTATGGCTACACCTTC. Protein: CASSQDTIYGYTF.

This clone was detected a few times. The rearrangement links TRBV20-1 to TRBJ1-3; unclear D gene. The V end lost 3 bases, the J end lost 0 bases, and 9 bases lay between the germline ends. This CDR3 is 14 amino acids long. CDR1 and CDR2 from the germline V gene are DFQATT and SNEGSKA (reference sequence). The CDR3 sequence is CSASPSSSGNTIYF. CDR3 nucleotides: TGCAGTGCTAGTCCTTCGAGCTCTGGAAACACCATATATTTT.

The chain carries TRBV20-1 and TRBJ1-4; 7 bases map to TRBD1. Germline loops: CDR1 DFQATT, CDR2 SNEGSKA (reference sequence). With 3 bases clipped from V and 10 bases from J, the junction kept 17 bases outside the gene matches. This CDR3 is built from 16 residues. This chain's CDR3 is CSASSIGTEDAGKLFF. CDR3 sequence (DNA): TGCAGTGCTAGTTCTATAGGGACAGAAGATGCCGGAAAACTGTTTTTT.

V and J are TRBV5-8 and TRBJ2-5; possible D gene TRBD2, 5 bases. V was shortened by 0 bases and J by 4 bases, with 22 bases between the two germline ends. CDR1 and CDR2 (germline): SGHTS, YDEGEE. CDR3 length: 18 residues. The CDR3 DNA reads TGTGCCAGCAGCTTGGGTGATTTCGGGCGGTTCAGCGGAGAGACCCAGTACTTC. The encoded protein is CASSLGDFGRFSGETQYF. Filled out from reference TRBV5-8 and TRBJ2-5, the complete variable domain reads EAGVTQSPTHLIKTRGQQATLRCSPISGHTSVYWYQQALGLGLQFLLWYDEGEERNRGNFPPRFSGRQFPNYSSELNVNALELEDSALYLCASSLGDFGRFSGETQYFGPGTRLLVL.

This clone was observed at least ten times. This rearrangement joins TRBV6-5 to TRBJ2-7; 8 bases are shared with TRBD2. In germline, CDR1 is MNHEY, CDR2 SVGAGI. This CDR3 is 15 amino acids long. V was pared by 7 bases and J by 0 bases, with 8 bases of the junction left unmatched. CDR3 sequence reads: CASTFGGESSYEQYF. For the CDR3, the DNA is TGTGCCAGCACTTTCGGGGGGGAAAGCTCCTACGAGCAGTACTTC.

This chain uses TRBV6-5 with TRBJ1-1, with D uncertain. This CDR3 region has 13 residues. The V gene's germline CDR1 is MNHEY and CDR2 SVGAGI. V lost 2 bases, J lost 5 bases, and 9 bases lay in between. The DNA for the CDR3 is TGTGCCAGCAGTTACGGTTTCGGGACTGAAGCTTTCTTT. Translation gives CASSYGFGTEAFF.

This chain joins TRBV11-3 and TRBJ2-2, with TRBD1 identical over 7 bases. In germline, CDR1 is SGHNT, CDR2 YENEEA. The CDR3 is 15 residues long. V was clipped by 5 bases and J by 0 bases; unmatched bases: 3. The CDR3 DNA reads as TGTGCCAGCAGCGTAGGGACAGCGAACACCGGGGAGCTGTTTTTT. Translating it yields CASSVGTANTGELFF.

The chain has TRBV6-5 and TRBJ2-5, with TRBD2 identical over 13 bases. The germline gives CDR1 MNHEY, CDR2 SVGAGI. Germline trimming cut 2 bases from V and 2 bases from J; bases unmatched to any gene: 2. The CDR3 runs to 16 residues. The CDR3 nucleotides read TGTGCCAGCAGTTACACTAGCGGGGGGGGGCAAGAGACCCAGTACTTC. Translating it yields CASSYTSGGGQETQYF.

The V gene is TRBV11-2, the J gene TRBJ2-7; tentatively, D is TRBD2 (6 bases). Trimming removed 5 bases at V and 3 bases at J, with 11 bases between. CDR3 length: 13 amino acids. Germline values: CDR1 SGHAT, CDR2 FQNNGV. The CDR3 coding sequence is TGTGCCAGCAGCCCCGGGGGTCTCTACGAGCAGTACTTC. Its protein is CASSPGGLYEQYF.

Here the CDR3 reads CASSEGRGRTSGYTF. CDR3 nucleotides: TGTGCCAGCAGTGAAGGGAGGGGGCGAACATCTGGCTACACCTTC. The chain couples TRBV6-1 to TRBJ1-2; 7 bases match TRBD1. Germline V lookup: CDR1 MNHNS, CDR2 SASEGT. The trim removed 1 base at V and 7 bases at J, leaving 9 bases unmatched. The CDR3 totals 15 residues.

V usage is TRBV12-3 or TRBV12-4 and J usage is TRBJ1-6; D is ambiguous. CDR3 size: 12 residues. V was cut by 3 bases and J by 8 bases, with 5 bases left in between. CDR3 nucleotides: TGTGCCAGCAGTTTGTATGATTCACCCCTCCACTTT. Residues: CASSLYDSPLHF.

This clone was seen once. This sequence joins TRBV19 and TRBJ1-6; 10 bases line up with TRBD1. Trimming at V came to 8 bases and at J to 9 bases, leaving 4 bases not matched to a gene. The CDR3 runs to 13 residues. CDR1 and CDR2 (germline): LNHDA, SQIVND (reference sequence). The CDR3 DNA sequence: TGTGCCAGTCGGGACAGGGGAAGTTCACCCCTCCACTTT. This translates into CASRDRGSSPLHF.

This sequence joins TRBV6-4 and TRBJ2-7; 7 bases align to TRBD1. The CDR3 consists of 13 residues. Trimming at V came to 4 bases and at J to 3 bases, leaving 3 bases not matched to a gene. CDR1 is MRHNA, CDR2 SNTAGT, per germline. The CDR3 spells CASSVRTGYEQYF. As DNA, the CDR3 is TGTGCCAGCAGTGTTAGGACAGGCTACGAGCAGTACTTC.

This chain connects TRBV6-5 to TRBJ2-3, with 8 bases that match TRBD1. The V segment lost 6 bases and the J segment 0 bases; nucleotides outside the gene matches: 5. This CDR3 has 15 amino acids. Per germline, CDR1 MNHEY and CDR2 SVGAGI. The CDR3: CASSRQGMSTDTQYF. The CDR3 DNA follows: TGTGCCAGCAGCAGACAGGGGATGAGCACAGATACGCAGTATTTT.

The V and J genes are TRBV19 and TRBJ1-2; 8 bases are shared with TRBD1. Germline V lookup: CDR1 LNHDA, CDR2 SQIVND (reference sequence). This CDR3 is 13 amino acids long. Trimming cost V 10 bases and J 0 bases; bases outside gene matches: 4. The CDR3 coding sequence is TGTGCCACCACACAGGGGGCTAACTATGGCTACACCTTC. It codes for CATTQGANYGYTF.

V usage is TRBV2 and J usage is TRBJ2-7, with 7 bases lining up with TRBD1. Germline V gene data show CDR1 as SNHLY and CDR2 as FYNNEI. V shed 6 bases and J 1 base; nucleotides not matched to a gene: 3. There are 13 residues in the CDR3. The CDR3 reads CASSDRVSYEQYF. The CDR3 DNA reads TGTGCCAGCAGCGACAGGGTGTCCTACGAGCAGTACTTC.

This chain joins TRBV9 and TRBJ2-5; the D gene is possibly TRBD1 (6 bases). The length of the CDR3 is 15 residues. Trimming removed 0 bases from V and 2 bases from J, with 11 bases in between. CDR1 SGDLS and CDR2 YYNGEE come from the germline V gene. In DNA form, the CDR3 reads TGTGCCAGCAGCGTAGCCCAGGGGCAGCAAGAGACCCAGTACTTC. Encoded protein: CASSVAQGQQETQYF.

This sequence joins TRBV18 and TRBJ1-2; D is perhaps TRBD1 (6 bases). CDR1 and CDR2 (germline): KGHSH, LQKENI. This CDR3 is built from 13 residues. Deletions cut 3 bases from V and 6 bases from J, with 11 bases between. Written as DNA, the CDR3 is TGTGCCAGCTCACCGGAACAGGGCGATGGCTACACCTTC. Translating it yields CASSPEQGDGYTF.

The chain recombines TRBV6-4 with TRBJ1-1; TRBD1 matches 7 bases. There are 15 residues in the CDR3. CDR1 and CDR2 (germline): MRHNA, SNTAGT. V shed 7 bases and J 4 bases; nucleotides not matched to a gene: 12. The CDR3, as DNA: TGTGCCAGCACCCGGGACAGAGAAGGTGGCACTGAAGCTTTCTTT. It is translated as CASTRDREGGTEAFF.